Below are 14 T cell receptor beta chains sequenced from a single sample in a study of blood T cell repertoires in COVID-19. Method: immunoSEQ multiplex PCR; TCRdb's copy keeps in-frame clones and lacks some. The repertoire holds under 60,000 clones, roughly 85% seen once, with over 4.5% in the top ten. The sequencing input was peripheral blood. These receptors originate from a human donor in a cohort sampled during active COVID-19.

The chain recombines TRBV4-3 with TRBJ1-2; 7 bases are shared with TRBD1. The CDR3 consists of 15 residues. The junction had 5 bases not matched to a gene; V was cut back by 0 bases and J by 4 bases. The germline CDR1 and CDR2 sequences are LGHNA and YSLEER. The CDR3 spells CASSQDHDRVYGYTF. As DNA, the CDR3 is TGCGCCAGCAGCCAAGACCACGACAGGGTCTATGGCTACACCTTC.

The V and J genes are TRBV3-1 (or the pseudogene TRBV3-2) and TRBJ1-2; D is perhaps TRBD1 (5 bases). Trimming left V 3 bases short and J 7 bases short, with 15 bases between. The CDR3 covers 14 residues. Germline values: CDR1 LGHDT, CDR2 YNNKEL (reference sequence). The CDR3, as DNA: TGTGCCAGCAGCCAGACCGGACAAGGGCTTGGCTACACCTTC. Translation gives CASSQTGQGLGYTF.

V and J are TRBV20-1 and TRBJ1-2, with 10 bases identical to TRBD1. In germline, CDR1 is DFQATT, CDR2 SNEGSKA (reference sequence). This CDR3 is built from 11 residues. The V gene end was trimmed by 6 bases and the J gene end by 8 bases; junction bases not matched to a gene: 3. CDR3 sequence: CSAGQGGGYTF. The CDR3, as DNA: TGCAGTGCCGGACAGGGGGGAGGCTACACCTTC.

This clone was found once. This chain connects TRBV7-2 to TRBJ1-2; D is unresolved. Germline-derived CDR1 and CDR2 are SGHTA and FQGNSA. This CDR3 spans 15 amino acids. The V end was cut by 2 bases, the J end by 8 bases, with 18 bases between. CDR3 sequence: CASSLSGSRSGGYTF. CDR3 sequence (DNA): TGTGCCAGCAGCTTATCTGGGTCTAGGAGTGGAGGCTACACCTTC.

This chain links TRBV3-1 (or the pseudogene TRBV3-2) with TRBJ2-1, with D possibly TRBD1 on 5 matching bases. The CDR3 length is 13 residues. From germline, CDR1 is LGHDT and CDR2 YNNKEL (reference sequence). V lost 2 bases and J lost 8, with 10 bases in between. Here the CDR3 DNA reads TGTGCCAGCAGCCAACAGGGTGGAGATGAGCAGTTCTTC. Translated, it gives CASSQQGGDEQFF.

This rearrangement joins TRBV6-5 to TRBJ1-2; TRBD1 agrees at 7 bases. Germline lookup yields CDR1 MNHEY and CDR2 SVGAGI. V was pared by 7 bases and J by 7 bases, with 15 bases of the junction left unmatched. This CDR3 is built from 15 residues. CDR3 sequence reads: CASTPSRDSRVGYTF. The CDR3 nucleotides are TGTGCCAGCACCCCCTCCAGGGACAGTCGAGTTGGCTACACCTTC.

This chain connects TRBV5-1 to TRBJ1-1, with a weak D call TRBD1 (5 bases). V was shortened by 4 bases and J by 1 base, with 14 bases between the two germline ends. This CDR3 is built from 15 residues. Germline V gene lookup returns CDR1 SGHRS and CDR2 YFSETQ. Here the CDR3 reads CASSLEYRKNTEAFF. The CDR3 nucleotides are TGCGCCAGCAGCCTAGAATACAGGAAGAACACTGAAGCTTTCTTT.

The gene calls are TRBV7-6 and TRBJ2-7; TRBD2 matches at 8 bases. V dropped 0 bases and J dropped 7; count of bases not matched to a gene: 11. Germline-derived CDR1 and CDR2 are SGHVS and FNYEAQ. The CDR3 consists of 16 residues. The CDR3 loop is CASSLALRGGKGEQYF. CDR3 in DNA: TGTGCCAGCAGCTTAGCCCTACGGGGGGGCAAGGGTGAGCAGTACTTC.

The rearrangement uses TRBV18 and TRBJ2-2, with D hard to call. The CDR3 covers 16 residues. The ends were cut back, 5 bases at V and 0 bases at J, with 13 bases in the middle. The germline CDR1 and CDR2 sequences are KGHSH and LQKENI. The CDR3 bases are TGTGCCAGCTCAGGGCAGTTGGCAACGAACACCGGGGAGCTGTTTTTT. Protein: CASSGQLATNTGELFF. Variable domain in full (rest from reference TRBV18 and TRBJ2-2): NAGVMQNPRHLVRRRGQEARLRCSPMKGHSHVYWYRQLPEEGLKFMVYLQKENIIDESGMPKERFSAEFPKEGPSILRIQQVVRGDSAAYFCASSGQLATNTGELFFGEGSRLTVL.

This rearrangement joins TRBV14 to TRBJ2-1, with D possibly TRBD2 on 6 matching bases. CDR1 is SGHDN and CDR2 is FVKESK in the germline V gene. Trimming pared 3 bases from V and 0 bases from J, leaving 12 bases between. This CDR3 has 16 amino acids. The CDR3 loop is CASSQVGGSSYNEQFF. The CDR3 nucleotides read TGTGCCAGCAGCCAGGTCGGAGGGAGCTCCTACAATGAGCAGTTCTTC.

The CDR3 bases are TGTGCCTGGAGTGAATTCGGAGCGGCTGAAGCTTTCTTT. Protein: CAWSEFGAAEAFF. The chain has TRBV30 and TRBJ1-1, with no clear D. Trimming cost V 1 base and J 6 bases, with 12 bases left between them. The CDR3 sequence is 13 residues long. CDR1 is GTSNPN, CDR2 SVGIG, per germline (reference sequence).

As concerns this clone: Other nucleotide sequences in the sample specify the same CDR3. The rearrangement uses TRBV6-1 and TRBJ1-2; the match to TRBD1 covers 9 bases. The CDR3 contains 14 residues. Germline V gene data show CDR1 as MNHNS and CDR2 as SASEGT. V shed 3 bases and J 5 bases; nucleotides not matched to a gene: 4. DNA of the CDR3: TGTGCCAGCAGTGACGGGACAGGGTTGTATGGCTACACCTTC. Amino acids: CASSDGTGLYGYTF.

The chain joins TRBV7-9 to TRBJ1-4, with 9 bases that match TRBD1. CDR1 and CDR2 (germline): SEHNR, FQNEAQ (reference sequence). V was pared by 5 bases and J by 7 bases, with 5 bases of the junction left unmatched. The CDR3 consists of 14 residues. CDR3 DNA: TGTGCCAGCAGCACGGACAGGGGAAGTGAAAAACTGTTTTTT. Its translation is CASSTDRGSEKLFF.

CDR3 nucleotides: TGCGCCAGCACCACAGGGTTGATGAACACTGAAGCTTTCTTT. It encodes CASTTGLMNTEAFF. The rearrangement joins TRBV5-1 to TRBJ1-1; D possibly corresponds to TRBD1 (6 bases). The CDR3 contains 14 residues. The V and J ends lost 6 bases and 0 bases respectively, with 12 bases between them. Germline V gene data show CDR1 as SGHRS and CDR2 as YFSETQ.